One T cell receptor (beta chain) is described in this entry. The antigen is not known. The CDR3 has 13 residues. CDR1 and CDR2 (germline): DFQATT, SNEGSKA (reference sequence). V lost 3 bases and J 1 base, leaving 9 bases between the germline ends. The data were obtained in a study of Ad26.COV2.S vaccination and SARS-CoV-2 variants. The study, taken as a whole, reports: Total T cell responses may have been underestimated by the TCR breadth and depth analyses.

The protocol was immunoSEQ multiplex PCR, while the TCRdb copy is restricted to in-frame clones and leaves out a portion. This sample yields roughly 380,000 clones, of which under 95% are seen a single time; about 3.9% belongs to the top ten. V is TRBV20-1 and J is TRBJ2-5; D is undetermined. Sequences were derived from peripheral blood, sampled after recovery from COVID-19. The TCR was taken from a human donor who had recovered from COVID-19. The CDR3 reads CSASQSAQETQYF. The CDR3 DNA reads as TGCAGTGCTAGTCAGAGCGCCCAAGAGACCCAGTACTTC.